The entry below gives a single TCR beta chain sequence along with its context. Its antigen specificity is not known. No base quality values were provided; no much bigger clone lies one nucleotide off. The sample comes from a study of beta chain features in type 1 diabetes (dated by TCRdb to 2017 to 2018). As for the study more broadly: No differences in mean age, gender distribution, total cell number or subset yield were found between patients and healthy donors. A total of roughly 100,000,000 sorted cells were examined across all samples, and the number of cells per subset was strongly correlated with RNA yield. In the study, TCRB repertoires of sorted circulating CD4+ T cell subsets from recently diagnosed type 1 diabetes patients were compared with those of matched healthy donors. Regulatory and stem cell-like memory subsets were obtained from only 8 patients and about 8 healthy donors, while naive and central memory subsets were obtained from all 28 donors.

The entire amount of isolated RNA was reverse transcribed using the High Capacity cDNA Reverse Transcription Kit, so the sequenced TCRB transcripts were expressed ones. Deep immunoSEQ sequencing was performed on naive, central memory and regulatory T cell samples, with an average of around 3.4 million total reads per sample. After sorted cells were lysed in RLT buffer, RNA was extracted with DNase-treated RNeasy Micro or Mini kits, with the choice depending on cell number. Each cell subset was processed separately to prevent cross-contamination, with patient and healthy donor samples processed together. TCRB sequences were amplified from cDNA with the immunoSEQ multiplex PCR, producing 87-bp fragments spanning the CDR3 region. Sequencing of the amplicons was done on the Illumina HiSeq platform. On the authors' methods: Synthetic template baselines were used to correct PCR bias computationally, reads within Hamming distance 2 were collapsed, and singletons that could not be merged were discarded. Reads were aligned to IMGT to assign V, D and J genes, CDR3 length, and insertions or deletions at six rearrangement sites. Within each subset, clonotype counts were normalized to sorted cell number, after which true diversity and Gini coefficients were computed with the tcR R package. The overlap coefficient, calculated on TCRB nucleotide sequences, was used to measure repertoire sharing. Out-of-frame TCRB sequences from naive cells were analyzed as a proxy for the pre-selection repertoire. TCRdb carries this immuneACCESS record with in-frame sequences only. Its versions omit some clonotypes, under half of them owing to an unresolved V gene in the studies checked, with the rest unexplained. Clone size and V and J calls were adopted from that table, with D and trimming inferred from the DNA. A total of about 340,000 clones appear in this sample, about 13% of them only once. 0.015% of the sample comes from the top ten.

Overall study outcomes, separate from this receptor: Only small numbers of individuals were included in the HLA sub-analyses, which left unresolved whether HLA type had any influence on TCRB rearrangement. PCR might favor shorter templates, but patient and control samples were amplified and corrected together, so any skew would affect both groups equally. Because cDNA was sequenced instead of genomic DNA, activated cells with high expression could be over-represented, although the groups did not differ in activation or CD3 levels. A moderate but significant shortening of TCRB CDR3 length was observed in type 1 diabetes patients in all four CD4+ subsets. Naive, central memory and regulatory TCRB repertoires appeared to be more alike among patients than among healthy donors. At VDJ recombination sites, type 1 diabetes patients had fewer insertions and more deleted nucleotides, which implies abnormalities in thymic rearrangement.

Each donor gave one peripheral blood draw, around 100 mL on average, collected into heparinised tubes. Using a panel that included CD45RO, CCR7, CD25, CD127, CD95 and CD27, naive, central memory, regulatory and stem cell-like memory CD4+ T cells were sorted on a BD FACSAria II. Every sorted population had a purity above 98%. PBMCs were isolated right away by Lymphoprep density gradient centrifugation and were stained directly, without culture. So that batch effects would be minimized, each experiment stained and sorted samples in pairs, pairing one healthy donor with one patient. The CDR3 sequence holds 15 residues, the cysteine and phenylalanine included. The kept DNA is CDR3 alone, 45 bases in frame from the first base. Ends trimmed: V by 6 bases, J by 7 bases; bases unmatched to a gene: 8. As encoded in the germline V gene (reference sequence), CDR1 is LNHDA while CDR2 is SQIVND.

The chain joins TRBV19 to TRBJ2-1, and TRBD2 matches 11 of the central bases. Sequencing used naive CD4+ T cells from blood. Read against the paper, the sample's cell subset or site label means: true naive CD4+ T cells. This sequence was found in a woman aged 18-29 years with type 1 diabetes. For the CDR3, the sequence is CASRLTSGSWNEQFF. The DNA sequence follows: TGTGCCAGTAGGCTTACTAGCGGGAGTTGGAATGAGCAGTTCTTC.